Below are 23 T cell receptor beta chains sequenced from a single sample in a study of T cell changes during pregnancy in multiple sclerosis. Assay used: immunoSEQ multiplex PCR; TCRdb lists only in-frame clones, some missing. The table has approximately 92,000 clones, about 92% seen once; the top ten hold about 1.6%. The material was peripheral blood, obtained in the first trimester of pregnancy. The receptors shown here come from a female donor with multiple sclerosis, enrolled in a pregnancy study.

The CDR3 region is CASRTDRDNQPQHF. The CDR3 bases are TGTGCCAGCAGAACAGACAGGGACAATCAGCCCCAGCATTTT. V usage is TRBV28 and J usage is TRBJ1-5; 7 bases agree with TRBD1. The V and J ends lost 6 bases and 3 bases, in that order; junction bases with no gene match: 5. The CDR3 sequence is 14 residues long. From germline, CDR1 is MDHEN and CDR2 SYDVKM.

This chain links TRBV2 with TRBJ1-2; 9 bases map to TRBD1. Trimming removed 5 bases from V and 6 bases from J; junction bases left unmatched: 7. The CDR3 has 14 residues. CDR1 and CDR2 from the germline V gene are SNHLY and FYNNEI. The CDR3 sequence is CASSPGQGQDGYTF. The CDR3 coding sequence is TGTGCCAGCAGTCCCGGACAGGGGCAGGATGGCTACACCTTC.

The chain links TRBV28 to TRBJ2-1; D is uncertain. The CDR3 loop spans 13 amino acids. CDR1 and CDR2 from the germline V gene are MDHEN and SYDVKM. V was shortened by 8 bases and J by 5 bases, with 13 bases between the two germline ends. DNA of the CDR3: TGTGCCAGCGGTCGGAGCGAGAACAATGAGCAGTTCTTC. It encodes CASGRSENNEQFF.

The J gene is TRBJ2-2, the V gene TRBV18; possible D gene TRBD1, 6 bases. The CDR3 runs to 15 residues. Germline V gives CDR1 KGHSH, CDR2 LQKENI. The ends were cut back, 3 bases at V and 3 bases at J, with 11 bases in the middle. The CDR3 here is CASSPSRTDTGELFF. DNA for the CDR3: TGTGCCAGCTCACCGTCCAGGACAGACACCGGGGAGCTGTTTTTT. Full variable domain (outside the CDR3, taken from reference TRBV18 and TRBJ2-2): NAGVMQNPRHLVRRRGQEARLRCSPMKGHSHVYWYRQLPEEGLKFMVYLQKENIIDESGMPKERFSAEFPKEGPSILRIQQVVRGDSAAYFCASSPSRTDTGELFFGEGSRLTVL.

For this clone: A read error may account for a junction end that differs from germline. The chain has TRBV7-2 and TRBJ2-1; TRBD2 might be the D (5 bases). Per germline, CDR1 SGHTA and CDR2 FQGNSA. This CDR3 region has 13 residues. The CDR3 nucleotides read TGTGCCAGCAGCCCCCGGGAATACAAGGAGCAGTTCTTC. Its translation: CASSPREYKEQFF.

The V gene is TRBV27, the J gene TRBJ1-2; 9 positions agree with TRBD1. Germline CDR1 MNHEY, CDR2 SMNVEV (reference sequence). J gave up 1 base and V 6 bases, and 9 bases lay outside the gene matches. The CDR3 contains 16 residues. As DNA, the CDR3 is TGTGCCAGCAGGCTAACAGGGGGCGTCGGTAACTATGGCTACACCTTC. Its protein product is CASRLTGGVGNYGYTF.

The V gene is TRBV30, the J gene TRBJ2-5, with a possible D match to TRBD2 (5 bases). The CDR3 extends over 12 amino acids. V was pared by 3 bases and J by 4 bases, with 9 bases between. Germline CDR1 is GTSNPN and CDR2 is SVGIG (reference sequence). CDR3 DNA: TGTGCCTGGAGCTCTAGCAGAGAGACCCAGTACTTC. Protein: CAWSSSRETQYF.

The chain uses TRBV13 and TRBJ2-7; 9 bases agree with TRBD2. V was pared by 7 bases and J by 11 bases, with 9 bases of the junction left unmatched. Germline V lookup: CDR1 PRHDT, CDR2 FYEKMQ (reference sequence). The CDR3 runs 12 residues. The CDR3 nucleotides read TGTGCCAGCACACTGTTGGGCGGGAGGGAGTACTTC. It encodes CASTLLGGREYF.

The chain combines TRBV4-1 with TRBJ1-5, with TRBD1 identical over 8 bases. The CDR3 runs 14 residues. Germline loops: CDR1 MGHRA, CDR2 YSYEKL. Losses at the gene ends were 4 bases for V and 4 bases for J; bases not matched to a gene: 3. The CDR3 nucleotides read TGCGCCAGCAGCCCCTGGACAGGGAATCAGCCCCAGCATTTT. It codes for CASSPWTGNQPQHF.

This chain connects TRBV7-2 to TRBJ2-3; D uncertain. From germline, CDR1 is SGHTA and CDR2 FQGNSA. Trimming shortened V by 1 base and J by 0 bases, and 11 bases separated the two germline ends. There are 16 residues in the CDR3. CDR3 sequence reads: CASSLGARSSTDTQYF. CDR3 DNA sequence: TGTGCCAGCAGCTTAGGTGCCCGGTCTAGCACAGATACGCAGTATTTT.

The chain employs TRBV11-2 and TRBJ1-4; maybe TRBD1 (5 bases). CDR3 length: 17 residues. Trimming stripped 0 bases from V and 7 bases from J, with 18 bases between. CDR1 SGHAT and CDR2 FQNNGV come from the germline V gene. The DNA for the CDR3 is TGTGCCAGCAGCTTAGATCTGCTACAGGCCCATAGTGAAAAACTGTTTTTT. Amino acids: CASSLDLLQAHSEKLFF.

The chain combines TRBV10-3 with TRBJ1-2, with 7 nucleotides matching TRBD1. Germline trimming cut 5 bases from V and 2 bases from J; bases unmatched to any gene: 5. This CDR3 contains 14 residues. The germline V gene has CDR1 ENHRY and CDR2 SYGVKD. CDR3 in amino acids: CAISTGQRNYGYTF. CDR3 sequence (DNA): TGTGCCATCAGTACGGGACAGAGAAACTATGGCTACACCTTC.

The gene calls are TRBV5-4 and TRBJ1-3, with D hard to call. Germline assignment: CDR1 SGHNT and CDR2 YYREEE (reference sequence). The CDR3 sequence is 15 residues long. The V end lost 2 bases, the J end lost 2 bases, and 11 bases lay between the germline ends. CDR3 in amino acids: CASSLSGVPGNTIYF. The CDR3 DNA sequence: TGTGCCAGCAGCTTATCAGGCGTCCCTGGAAACACCATATATTTT.

For the CDR3, the DNA is TGCGCCAGCAGCTTGGTGCAGCGGGGGAGCTCCTACAATGAGCAGTTCTTC. Its translation is CASSLVQRGSSYNEQFF. V gene TRBV5-1 combines with J gene TRBJ2-1, with TRBD2 matching 8 bases. The CDR3 contains 17 residues. Germline CDR1 SGHRS, CDR2 YFSETQ. With 0 bases clipped from V and 0 bases from J, the junction kept 5 bases outside the gene matches.

The CDR3, as DNA: TGTGCCAGCTCACCACCGCTGGCAGGTTGGTCATCTGCCTACGAGCAGTACTTC. It specifies CASSPPLAGWSSAYEQYF. V usage is TRBV18 and J usage is TRBJ2-7, with D uncertain. Germline CDR1 is KGHSH and CDR2 is LQKENI. This CDR3 comprises 18 residues. The V gene lost 0 bases and the J gene lost 2 bases, with 20 bases spanning the gap.

V and J are TRBV27 and TRBJ1-2; 10 bases are a match to TRBD1. The CDR3 covers 15 residues. V shed 7 bases, J shed 7 bases, and the junction held 12 bases outside the gene matches. Germline V gene data show CDR1 as MNHEY and CDR2 as SMNVEV (reference sequence). DNA of the CDR3: TGTGCCAGCACTACCTCCGACAGGGGGCTCTCTGGCTACACCTTC. Residues: CASTTSDRGLSGYTF.

The chain uses TRBV30 and TRBJ2-7, with 12 nucleotides matching TRBD2. Trimming at V came to 1 base and at J to 0 bases, leaving 4 bases not matched to a gene. Germline CDR1 and CDR2: GTSNPN and SVGIG (reference sequence). The CDR3 has 16 amino acids. The CDR3 region is CAWSGTSGRSSYEQYF. The CDR3 region has the DNA TGTGCCTGGAGTGGAACTAGCGGGAGGAGCTCCTACGAGCAGTACTTC.

This clone was detected only a few times. The V and J genes are TRBV18 and TRBJ2-5; no clear D gene. The CDR3 consists of 14 residues. In germline, CDR1 is KGHSH, CDR2 LQKENI. V gave up 2 bases and J gave up 5 bases, with 12 bases separating them. The CDR3 coding sequence is TGTGCCAGCTCACCAAGAACCCTCAGGGAGACCCAGTACTTC. It is translated as CASSPRTLRETQYF. Combining the CDR3 with reference TRBV18 and TRBJ2-5 gives the whole variable domain NAGVMQNPRHLVRRRGQEARLRCSPMKGHSHVYWYRQLPEEGLKFMVYLQKENIIDESGMPKERFSAEFPKEGPSILRIQQVVRGDSAAYFCASSPRTLRETQYFGPGTRLLVL.

This chain joins TRBV4-1 and TRBJ2-3; 10 positions match TRBD1. Germline CDR1 and CDR2: MGHRA and YSYEKL. Unmatched junction bases numbered 11, after V lost 1 base and J lost 7 bases. This CDR3 has 17 residues. The CDR3 reads CASSQAAEGQGRNTQYF. CDR3 coding DNA: TGCGCCAGCAGCCAAGCCGCGGAGGGACAGGGGAGGAATACGCAGTATTTT.

In its sample, this clone was seen a few times. The chain employs TRBV7-9 and TRBJ2-2; 9 nucleotides agree with TRBD1. V gave up 4 bases and J gave up 6 bases; unmatched junction bases: 12. Germline lookup yields CDR1 SEHNR and CDR2 FQNEAQ (reference sequence). CDR3 length: 17 amino acids. DNA for the CDR3: TGTGCCAGCAGCTCGAAGACGTGGGGACAGGGACCCGGGGAGCTGTTTTTT. This codes for CASSSKTWGQGPGELFF.

This clone has just one count. The V and J genes are TRBV11-3 and TRBJ2-7, with TRBD1 matching over 8 bases. The CDR3 extends over 15 amino acids. CDR1 and CDR2 (germline): SGHNT, YENEEA. V was pared by 5 bases and J by 2 bases, with 8 bases of the junction left unmatched. CDR3 residues: CASSPSRDRTYEQYF. CDR3 in DNA: TGTGCCAGCAGCCCCAGCCGGGACAGGACCTACGAGCAGTACTTC.

This clone showed up just a few times. The chain carries TRBV5-5 and TRBJ1-2; the D gene is possibly TRBD1 (6 bases). The germline V and J ends were trimmed by 4 bases and 3 bases, with 16 bases remaining between them. This CDR3 is built from 15 residues. The V gene's germline CDR1 is SGHKS and CDR2 YYEKEE (reference sequence). Written as DNA, the CDR3 is TGTGCCAGCAGCCTCGACGACAGGTCCCACTATGGCTACACCTTC. Protein sequence: CASSLDDRSHYGYTF. Full variable domain (outside the CDR3, taken from reference TRBV5-5 and TRBJ1-2): DAGVTQSPTHLIKTRGQQVTLRCSPISGHKSVSWYQQVLGQGPQFIFQYYEKEERGRGNFPDRFSARQFPNYSSELNVNALLLGDSALYLCASSLDDRSHYGYTFGSGTRLTVV.

This clone was seen a single time. The chain couples TRBV11-2 to TRBJ1-4, with D maybe TRBD1 (6 bases). V lost 7 bases and J 2 bases, leaving 14 bases between the germline ends. CDR1 and CDR2 (germline): SGHAT, FQNNGV. The CDR3 covers 15 residues. CDR3 DNA: TGTGCCAGCAAGAATTCCCAGGGGACTAATGAAAAACTGTTTTTT. The encoded protein is CASKNSQGTNEKLFF.